This T cell receptor (beta chain) was captured by sequencing in a study of cytomegalovirus exposure and HLA in healthy donors. The CDR3 has 13 residues. CDR1 is MDHEN and CDR2 is SYDVKM in the germline V gene. V shed 8 bases and J shed 0 bases, with 10 bases lying between them. The study ran its PCR with 60 Vbeta and 13 Jbeta primers. Profiled with immunoSEQ multiplex PCR; TCRdb holds only in-frame clones, not every one. The sample lists tens of thousands of clones; about 75% were seen once. The receptor was derived from a man aged 40-50 years in good health and CMV-seronegative. Sequencing used PBMCs. The chain joins TRBV28 to TRBJ1-1, with TRBD1 as a possible D gene (5 bases). CDR3 region: CASSGLLNTEAFF. The DNA for the CDR3 is TGTGCCAGCTCGGGACTGCTGAACACTGAAGCTTTCTTT.